These 32 T cell receptor beta chains were sequenced from one sample in a study of blood T cells in healthy people across ages. With a J-beta primer mix and a sample-barcoded 5' primer, a second PCR ran 7 to 11 cycles. TCRdb ran MiXCR on the 5' RACE reads and lists one entry per CDR3 protein. The data contain approximately 1,100,000 distinct CDR3 sequences, 35% to 55% of them singletons. Sequencing was carried out using blood. All receptors come from a woman in her sixties in good health.

This clonotype has just a few counts. CDR3 amino acids: CASSLVGRSYEQFF. For the CDR3, the DNA is TGTGCCAGCAGCTTGGTGGGCAGGTCCTATGAGCAGTTCTTC. The V and J genes are TRBV5-5 and TRBJ2-1; no firm D call. The CDR3 length is 14 residues. Germline V lookup: CDR1 SGHKS, CDR2 YYEKEE (reference sequence). V was trimmed by 0 bases and J by 8 bases, leaving 12 bases between them.

The chain couples TRBV11-2 to TRBJ2-5; no reliable D call. Looked up from germline, CDR1 is SGHAT and CDR2 is FQNNGV. V was cut by 7 bases and J by 3 bases, with 9 bases left in between. The CDR3 covers 12 residues. The CDR3 DNA follows: TGTGCCAGCACCGAGGTGAAAGAGACCCAGTACTTC. It specifies CASTEVKETQYF.

The chain employs TRBV10-1 and TRBJ1-2; TRBD1 might be the D (6 bases). Between the trimmed V and J ends, which lost 6 bases and 7 bases, there was a span of 15 bases. The CDR3 totals 13 residues. Germline assignment: CDR1 WNHNN and CDR2 SYGVQD (reference sequence). The CDR3 nucleotides read TGCGCCAGCAGCCTGACAGGAACGGGTGGCTACACCTTC. It yields the protein CASSLTGTGGYTF.

V usage is TRBV3-1 and J usage is TRBJ2-5; 9 bases match TRBD2. Germline values: CDR1 LGHDT, CDR2 YNNKEL (reference sequence). V dropped 4 bases and J dropped 11; count of bases not matched to a gene: 14. The CDR3 is made up of 15 amino acids. DNA of the CDR3: TGTGCCAGCAGCCTTCTCGGCGGGAGGGTTGATGAGCAGTACTTC. This encodes CASSLLGGRVDEQYF.

A few counts support this clonotype. V is TRBV20-1 and J is TRBJ1-1; no definite D call. The CDR3 runs to 15 residues. Germline V lookup: CDR1 DFQATT, CDR2 SNEGSKA (reference sequence). V was trimmed by 3 bases and J by 0 bases, leaving 14 bases between them. The CDR3 protein is CSARWGRTMNTEAFF. As DNA, the CDR3 is TGCAGTGCTAGGTGGGGTCGGACCATGAACACTGAAGCTTTCTTT.

This clonotype was recorded a few times. This chain links TRBV5-1 with TRBJ2-3; 12 bases agree with TRBD1. The CDR3 length is 15 residues. Germline V gene sequence: CDR1 SGHRS, CDR2 YFSETQ. The ends lost 4 bases at V and 4 bases at J; junction bases unmatched: 4. The CDR3 nucleotides are TGCGCCAGCAGCATCGGGACAGGGGGCCCAGATACGCAGTATTTT. Amino acid sequence: CASSIGTGGPDTQYF.

The table lists this clonotype with a few counts. This chain connects TRBV6-1 to TRBJ1-2, with 7 bases fitting TRBD1. J was trimmed by 5 bases and V by 1 base; bases with no gene match: 1. Germline V gives CDR1 MNHNS, CDR2 SASEGT. This CDR3 region has 13 residues. CDR3 DNA: TGTGCCAGCAGTGAAGGGACAGGATATGGCTACACCTTC. Amino acid sequence: CASSEGTGYGYTF.

The V and J genes are TRBV29-1 and TRBJ1-1; perhaps TRBD1 as D (5 bases). The CDR3 spans 13 residues. V lost 7 bases, J lost 4 bases, and 16 bases lay in between. The germline V gene has CDR1 SQVTM and CDR2 ANQGSEA. CDR3 bases: TGCAGCGAAAACCGGGGCCAGGGCACTGAAGCTTTCTTT. The encoded protein is CSENRGQGTEAFF. Together with reference TRBV29-1 and TRBJ1-1, the CDR3 gives the full variable domain: SAVISQKPSRDICQRGTSLTIQCQVDSQVTMMFWYRQQPGQSLTLIATANQGSEATYESGFVIDKFPISRPNLTFSTLTVSNMSPEDSSIYLCSENRGQGTEAFFGQGTRLTVV.

The chain is built from TRBV7-7 and TRBJ2-1; no definite D call. Germline CDR1 reads SSHAT; CDR2 reads FNYEAQ (reference sequence). V lost 3 bases and J 2 bases, leaving 17 bases between the germline ends. This CDR3 has 17 residues. The CDR3 protein is CASSLRPGAHPYNEQFF. CDR3 nucleotides: TGTGCCAGCAGCTTGAGGCCCGGTGCCCATCCCTACAATGAGCAGTTCTTC. The full variable domain, rest sourced from reference TRBV7-7 and TRBJ2-1, is GAGVSQSPRYKVTKRGQDVTLRCDPISSHATLYWYQQALGQGPEFLTYFNYEAQPDKSGLPSDRFSAERPEGSISTLTIQRTEQRDSAMYRCASSLRPGAHPYNEQFFGPGTRLTVL.

This chain uses TRBV3-1 with TRBJ2-5; D is unresolved. Between the trimmed V and J ends, which lost 3 bases and 3 bases, there was a span of 5 bases. The CDR3 covers 12 residues. Germline V gives CDR1 LGHDT, CDR2 YNNKEL (reference sequence). CDR3: CASSHDKETQYF. DNA for the CDR3: TGTGCCAGCAGCCATGATAAAGAGACCCAGTACTTC.

Only a few counts were recorded for this clonotype. The rearrangement uses TRBV20-1 and TRBJ2-7; 10 bases map to TRBD2. CDR1 is DFQATT and CDR2 is SNEGSKA in the germline V gene (reference sequence). Trimming took 6 bases from V and 3 from J; bases not matched to a gene: 5. The CDR3 runs 13 residues. The CDR3 DNA reads TGCAGTGCCTCTAGCGGGAGCGTCTACGAGCAGTACTTC. Translation gives CSASSGSVYEQYF.

The genes are TRBV5-6 and TRBJ2-5; TRBD2 matches 7 bases. The trim removed 2 bases at V and 5 bases at J, leaving 12 bases unmatched. Germline V gene lookup returns CDR1 SGHDT and CDR2 YYEEEE. The CDR3 consists of 16 residues. CDR3 residues: CASSFGGGSSVETQYF. The CDR3, as DNA: TGTGCCAGCAGCTTTGGTGGCGGGAGTAGTGTGGAGACCCAGTACTTC.

The V gene is TRBV24-1, the J gene TRBJ2-2; 12 bases map to TRBD2. The junction had 8 bases not matched to a gene; V was cut back by 9 bases and J by 7 bases. Germline CDR1 reads KGHDR; CDR2 reads SFDVKD. This CDR3 has 15 amino acids. CDR3 loop: CATQTSGSHIGELFF. DNA for the CDR3: TGTGCCACCCAGACTAGCGGGAGTCACATCGGGGAGCTGTTTTTT.

In this sample, this clonotype turned up many times. V usage is TRBV27 and J usage is TRBJ1-1; D uncertain. Germline lookup yields CDR1 MNHEY and CDR2 SMNVEV (reference sequence). Trimming shortened V by 6 bases and J by 1 base, and 9 bases separated the two germline ends. The CDR3 runs 13 residues. In DNA form, the CDR3 reads TGTGCCAGCAGCTTTGGGCAGAACACTGAAGCTTTCTTT. It yields the protein CASSFGQNTEAFF.

The rearrangement links TRBV27 to TRBJ1-4; D unclear. Germline V gives CDR1 MNHEY, CDR2 SMNVEV (reference sequence). CDR3 length: 14 residues. V was clipped by 6 bases and J by 0 bases, with 8 bases between them. CDR3 region: CASRTGTTNEKLFF. As DNA, the CDR3 is TGTGCCAGCAGGACCGGGACAACTAATGAAAAACTGTTTTTT.

The J gene is TRBJ2-1, the V gene TRBV27; TRBD2 matches at 8 bases. TRBJ2-7 explains the end of the DNA better; the J call may be wrong. The germline CDR1 and CDR2 sequences are MNHEY and SMNVEV (reference sequence). The CDR3 extends over 15 amino acids. The DNA for the CDR3 is TGTGCCAGCAGTACACCATTACTAGCGGACAATGAGCAGTACTTC. Translated: CASSTPLLADNEQYF.

The V call is TRBV11-2, the J call TRBJ2-1; 7 bases are a match to TRBD2. The CDR3 contains 15 residues. J was trimmed by 6 bases and V by 8 bases; bases with no gene match: 13. Germline-derived CDR1 and CDR2 are SGHAT and FQNNGV. CDR3 in amino acids: CASLLRTSVTNEQFF. The CDR3, as DNA: TGTGCCAGCCTCTTGAGAACTAGCGTAACCAATGAGCAGTTCTTC.

This clonotype was picked up many times. The V gene is TRBV7-8, the J gene TRBJ2-1; D possibly corresponds to TRBD2 (5 bases). V lost 5 bases and J lost 10, with 18 bases in between. Germline assignment: CDR1 SGHVS and CDR2 FQNEAQ. This CDR3 contains 14 residues. The CDR3: CASSPSPTRSEQFF. The CDR3 DNA reads TGTGCCAGCAGCCCATCCCCTACTAGGAGCGAGCAGTTCTTC.

With regard to this clonotype: Given a much more abundant clone one base away, this may be a read error. The chain couples TRBV27 to TRBJ2-1; TRBD1 might be the D (6 bases). Germline CDR1 and CDR2: MNHEY and SMNVEV (reference sequence). CDR3 length: 16 amino acids. The CDR3 DNA sequence: TGTGCCGGCAGTCCAGAGGGACACGGCTGGGATAATGAGCAGTTCTTC. The encoded protein is CAGSPEGHGWDNEQFF.

This clonotype was detected only a few times. This chain joins TRBV25-1 and TRBJ2-4, with 7 positions matching TRBD1. The CDR3 has 16 residues. In germline, CDR1 is MGHDK, CDR2 SYGVNS. V gave up 5 bases and J gave up 1 base; unmatched junction bases: 8. The CDR3 DNA is TGTGCCAGCAGTCTTACAGGGGAGTCGGCCAAAAACATTCAGTACTTC. Translation: CASSLTGESAKNIQYF. Based on the CDR3 plus reference TRBV25-1 and TRBJ2-4, the full variable domain is EADIYQTPRYLVIGTGKKITLECSQTMGHDKMYWYQQDPGMELHLIHYSYGVNSTEKGDLSSESTVSRIRTEHFPLTLESARPSHTSQYLCASSLTGESAKNIQYFGAGTRLSVL.

The chain is built from TRBV28 and TRBJ1-2; no definite D call. Looked up from germline, CDR1 is MDHEN and CDR2 is SYDVKM. This CDR3 spans 12 amino acids. Deletions cut 4 bases from V and 8 bases from J, with 11 bases between. The CDR3 sequence: CASSSLGEGYTF. DNA for the CDR3: TGTGCCAGCAGTTCGCTCGGCGAAGGCTACACCTTC.

The V call is TRBV6-5, the J call TRBJ1-2; D is unresolved. Deletions cut 0 bases from V and 8 bases from J, with 10 bases between. CDR3 length: 13 amino acids. Germline CDR1 and CDR2: MNHEY and SVGAGI. CDR3: CASSYSGSRGYTF. The CDR3 DNA sequence: TGTGCCAGCAGTTACTCAGGCAGTCGAGGCTACACCTTC.

This clonotype was counted between two and nine times. V and J are TRBV12-3 or TRBV12-4 and TRBJ1-1, with D perhaps TRBD1 (5 bases). V lost 7 bases and J lost 2, with 14 bases in between. CDR3 size: 14 residues. The CDR3 protein is CASTHQGPNTEAFF. The CDR3 DNA sequence: TGTGCCAGCACCCACCAGGGCCCCAACACTGAAGCTTTCTTT.

This chain links TRBV4-2 with TRBJ2-7; 7 bases are a match to TRBD2. The length of the CDR3 is 17 residues. CDR1 is LGHNA and CDR2 is YNFKEQ in the germline V gene. The V gene end was trimmed by 4 bases and the J gene end by 0 bases; junction bases not matched to a gene: 12. The CDR3 DNA reads TGTGCCAGCAGCCCCGGGGCTAGCGGAGCCATCTCCTACGAGCAGTACTTC. Its protein is CASSPGASGAISYEQYF.

V and J are TRBV29-1 and TRBJ2-1, with 10 bases aligning to TRBD2. Germline assignment: CDR1 SQVTM and CDR2 ANQGSEA. The CDR3 spans 14 residues. Germline trimming cut 8 bases from V and 4 bases from J; bases unmatched to any gene: 8. CDR3 sequence reads: CSNTGTSVYNEQFF. CDR3 in DNA: TGCAGCAATACCGGGACTAGCGTTTACAATGAGCAGTTCTTC.

The gene calls are TRBV6-6 and TRBJ2-5; no clear D. Germline V CDR1 and CDR2: MNHNY, SVGAGI (reference sequence). V was shortened by 2 bases and J by 2 bases, with 6 bases between the two germline ends. The CDR3 length is 13 residues. For the CDR3, the DNA is TGTGCCAGCAGTTACATTCAGCAAGAGACCCAGTACTTC. Encoded protein: CASSYIQQETQYF.

As to this clonotype: Germline and junction disagree at one end, which may indicate a read error. The rearrangement joins TRBV15 to TRBJ1-4; perhaps TRBD1 as D (5 bases). Germline V CDR1 and CDR2: LNHNV, YYDKDF (reference sequence). The CDR3 runs 15 residues. The CDR3 region is CAASRDPWGTEKLFF. CDR3 coding DNA: TGTGCCGCCAGCAGAGATCCCTGGGGGACGGAAAAACTGTTTTTT.

The V and J genes are TRBV5-1 and TRBJ2-3, with 9 bases that match TRBD2. Unmatched junction bases numbered 9, after V lost 4 bases and J lost 6 bases. The CDR3 is made up of 15 amino acids. From germline, CDR1 is SGHRS and CDR2 YFSETQ. The CDR3 loop is CASSPGLATVDTQYF. Here the CDR3 DNA reads TGCGCCAGCAGCCCGGGACTAGCCACAGTGGATACGCAGTATTTT.

The chain uses TRBV4-1 and TRBJ2-3; perhaps TRBD2 as D (5 bases). CDR1 and CDR2 (germline): MGHRA, YSYEKL. This CDR3 spans 13 amino acids. Trimming removed 5 bases from V and 2 bases from J, with 8 bases in between. DNA for the CDR3: TGCGCCAGCAGCGGACTTTTCACAGATACGCAGTATTTT. It yields the protein CASSGLFTDTQYF.

V gene TRBV27 combines with J gene TRBJ2-7; 12 positions match TRBD2. This CDR3 comprises 16 residues. Germline loops: CDR1 MNHEY, CDR2 SMNVEV (reference sequence). V trimming: 6 bases; J trimming: 5 bases; junction bases outside the gene matches: 11. The CDR3 protein is CASSQPSGRASHEQYF. CDR3 DNA: TGTGCCAGCAGCCAACCTAGCGGGAGGGCCTCACACGAGCAGTACTTC.

The gene calls are TRBV7-9 and TRBJ1-5; 7 bases are a match to TRBD1. V dropped 0 bases and J dropped 2; count of bases not matched to a gene: 10. Germline V gene data show CDR1 as SEHNR and CDR2 as FQNEAQ (reference sequence). This CDR3 comprises 18 residues. The CDR3 DNA reads as TGTGCCAGCAGCTTAGCTGGGCCAGGGGGTAGGGGCAATCAGCCCCAGCATTTT. This sequence encodes CASSLAGPGGRGNQPQHF. Drawing the rest from reference TRBV7-9 and TRBJ1-5, the complete variable domain is DTGVSQNPRHKITKRGQNVTFRCDPISEHNRLYWYRQTLGQGPEFLTYFQNEAQLEKSRLLSDRFSAERPKGSFSTLEIQRTEQGDSAMYLCASSLAGPGGRGNQPQHFGDGTRLSIL.

The chain links TRBV11-2 to TRBJ2-5; D gene uncertain. Trimming stripped 5 bases from V and 4 bases from J, with 17 bases between. CDR1 and CDR2 (germline): SGHAT, FQNNGV. The CDR3 spans 15 residues. The CDR3 here is CASSLVSMGRETQYF. The CDR3 coding sequence is TGTGCCAGCAGCCTCGTATCGATGGGTAGAGAGACCCAGTACTTC.